This TCR beta chain was sequenced during a study of blood T cell repertoires in COVID-19. This clone was counted between two and nine times. The germline V gene has CDR1 SGHTA and CDR2 FQGNSA. V lost 2 bases to trimming and J lost 4 bases; unmatched junction nucleotides: 17. CDR3 size: 19 residues. TCRdb's copy holds only in-frame clones and misses some; the assay was immunoSEQ multiplex PCR. The sample has over 100,000 clones, roughly 75% seen once; the top ten hold about 4.5%. This TCR was recovered from a human donor in a cohort sampled during active or convalescent COVID-19. The source material was peripheral blood. V usage is TRBV7-2 and J usage is TRBJ1-1; 9 bases match TRBD1. CDR3 in amino acids: CASSLWPRTGAGKVTEAFF. The DNA for the CDR3 is TGTGCCAGCAGCTTATGGCCTCGGACAGGGGCGGGAAAGGTCACTGAAGCTTTCTTT.